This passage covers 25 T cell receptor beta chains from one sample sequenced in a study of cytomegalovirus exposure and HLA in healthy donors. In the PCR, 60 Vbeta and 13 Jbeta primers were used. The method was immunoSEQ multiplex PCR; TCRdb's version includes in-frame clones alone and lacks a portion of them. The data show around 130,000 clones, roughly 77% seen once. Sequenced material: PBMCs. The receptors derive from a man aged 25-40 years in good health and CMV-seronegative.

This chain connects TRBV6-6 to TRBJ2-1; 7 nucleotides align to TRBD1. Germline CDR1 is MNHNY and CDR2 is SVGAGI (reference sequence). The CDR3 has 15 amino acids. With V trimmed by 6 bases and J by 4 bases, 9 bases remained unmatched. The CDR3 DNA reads TGTGCCAGCAGACCCCCCGGGACAGTATACAATGAGCAGTTCTTC. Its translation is CASRPPGTVYNEQFF.

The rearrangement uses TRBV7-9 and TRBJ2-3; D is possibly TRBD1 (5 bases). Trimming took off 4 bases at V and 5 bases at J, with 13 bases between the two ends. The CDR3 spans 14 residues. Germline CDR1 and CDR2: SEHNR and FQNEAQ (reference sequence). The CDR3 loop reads CASSYQGVVDTQYF. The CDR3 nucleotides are TGTGCCAGCAGCTACCAGGGTGTGGTAGATACGCAGTATTTT.

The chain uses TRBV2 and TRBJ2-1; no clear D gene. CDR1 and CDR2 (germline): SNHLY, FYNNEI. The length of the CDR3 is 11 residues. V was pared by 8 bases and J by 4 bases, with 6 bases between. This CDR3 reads CASRDYNEQFF. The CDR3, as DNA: TGTGCCAGCCGCGATTACAATGAGCAGTTCTTC.

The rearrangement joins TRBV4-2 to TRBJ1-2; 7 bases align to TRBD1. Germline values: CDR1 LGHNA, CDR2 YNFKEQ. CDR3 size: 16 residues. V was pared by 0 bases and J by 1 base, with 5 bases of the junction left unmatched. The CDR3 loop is CASSQERTGLNYGYTF. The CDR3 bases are TGTGCCAGCAGCCAAGAACGGACAGGCCTTAACTATGGCTACACCTTC.

The chain's CDR3 is CASSATGSYNEQFF. The CDR3, as DNA: TGTGCCAGCAGTGCAACGGGCTCCTACAATGAGCAGTTCTTC. This chain links TRBV6-4 with TRBJ2-1; D not resolved. CDR1 is MRHNA, CDR2 SNTAGT, per germline. Deletions cut 4 bases from V and 0 bases from J, with 7 bases between. This CDR3 region has 14 residues.

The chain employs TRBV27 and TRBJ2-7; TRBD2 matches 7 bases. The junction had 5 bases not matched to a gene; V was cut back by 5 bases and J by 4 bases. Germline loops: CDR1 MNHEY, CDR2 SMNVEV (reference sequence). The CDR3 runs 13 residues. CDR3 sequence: CASSTRLAYEQYF. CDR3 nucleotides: TGTGCCAGCAGTACCAGACTAGCTTACGAGCAGTACTTC.

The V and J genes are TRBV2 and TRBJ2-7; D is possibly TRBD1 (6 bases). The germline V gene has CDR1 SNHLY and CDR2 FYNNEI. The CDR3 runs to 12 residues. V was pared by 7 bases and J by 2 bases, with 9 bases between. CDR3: CASTRGTYEQYF. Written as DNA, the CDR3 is TGTGCCAGCACGAGGGGGACCTACGAGCAGTACTTC.

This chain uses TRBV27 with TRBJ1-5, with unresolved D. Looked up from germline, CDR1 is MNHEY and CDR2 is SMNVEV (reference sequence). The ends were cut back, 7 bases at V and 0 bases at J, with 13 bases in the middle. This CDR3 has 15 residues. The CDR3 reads CASKAGAYSNQPQHF. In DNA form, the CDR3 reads TGTGCCAGCAAAGCGGGAGCCTATAGCAATCAGCCCCAGCATTTT.

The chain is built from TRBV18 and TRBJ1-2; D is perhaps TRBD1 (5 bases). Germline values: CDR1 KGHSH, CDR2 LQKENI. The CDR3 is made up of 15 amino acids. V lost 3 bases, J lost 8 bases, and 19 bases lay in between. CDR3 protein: CASSPGQVDYGGYTF. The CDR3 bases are TGTGCCAGCTCACCGGGGCAGGTCGATTATGGCGGCTACACCTTC.

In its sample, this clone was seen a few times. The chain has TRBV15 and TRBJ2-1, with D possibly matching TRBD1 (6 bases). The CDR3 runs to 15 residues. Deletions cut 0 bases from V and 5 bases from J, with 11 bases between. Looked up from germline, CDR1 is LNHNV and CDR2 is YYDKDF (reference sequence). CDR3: CATSRDGRGDNEQFF. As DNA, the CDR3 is TGTGCCACCAGCAGAGACGGCAGGGGCGACAATGAGCAGTTCTTC. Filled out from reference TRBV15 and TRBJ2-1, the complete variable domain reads DAMVIQNPRYQVTQFGKPVTLSCSQTLNHNVMYWYQQKSSQAPKLLFHYYDKDFNNEADTPDNFQSRRPNTSFCFLDIRSPGLGDTAMYLCATSRDGRGDNEQFFGPGTRLTVL.

The DNA for the CDR3 is TGTGCCAGCTCACCACCGACAGCCAGCTCCTACGAGCAGTACTTC. It translates to CASSPPTASSYEQYF. V is TRBV18 and J is TRBJ2-7; a possible D gene is TRBD1 (5 bases). Germline CDR1 reads KGHSH; CDR2 reads LQKENI. This CDR3 contains 15 residues. Between the trimmed V and J ends, which lost 0 bases and 0 bases, there was a span of 9 bases. Using reference TRBV18 and TRBJ2-7 for the parts outside the CDR3, the full variable domain is NAGVMQNPRHLVRRRGQEARLRCSPMKGHSHVYWYRQLPEEGLKFMVYLQKENIIDESGMPKERFSAEFPKEGPSILRIQQVVRGDSAAYFCASSPPTASSYEQYFGPGTRLTVT.

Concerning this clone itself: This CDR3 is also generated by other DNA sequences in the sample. The CDR3 coding sequence is TGCGCCAGCGGCAATGAGGGCGGCGGGTCCCGTGAAGCTTTCTTT. The encoded protein is CASGNEGGGSREAFF. V is TRBV5-1 and J is TRBJ1-1, with D uncertain. The V end was cut by 7 bases, the J end by 7 bases, with 23 bases between. CDR1 and CDR2 from the germline V gene are SGHRS and YFSETQ. The CDR3 runs 15 residues.

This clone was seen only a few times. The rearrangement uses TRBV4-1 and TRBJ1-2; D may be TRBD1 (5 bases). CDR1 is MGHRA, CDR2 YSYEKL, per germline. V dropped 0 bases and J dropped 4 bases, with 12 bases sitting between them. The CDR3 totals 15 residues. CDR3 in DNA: TGCGCCAGCAGCCAAGAGCCAGGGCGCAGCTATGGCTACACCTTC. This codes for CASSQEPGRSYGYTF.

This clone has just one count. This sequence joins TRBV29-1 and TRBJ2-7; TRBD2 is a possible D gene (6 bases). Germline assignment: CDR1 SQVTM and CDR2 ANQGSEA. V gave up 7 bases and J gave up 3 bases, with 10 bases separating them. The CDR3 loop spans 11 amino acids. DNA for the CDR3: TGCAGCGGGGGGGTCAGCTACGAGCAGTACTTC. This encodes CSGGVSYEQYF.

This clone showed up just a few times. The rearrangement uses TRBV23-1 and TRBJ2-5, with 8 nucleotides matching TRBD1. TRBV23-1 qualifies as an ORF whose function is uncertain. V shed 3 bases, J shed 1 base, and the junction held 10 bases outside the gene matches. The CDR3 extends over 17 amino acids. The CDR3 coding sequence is TGCGCCAGCAGTCATAATTGGGACAGGCCATGCCAAGAGACCCAGTACTTC. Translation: CASSHNWDRPCQETQYF.

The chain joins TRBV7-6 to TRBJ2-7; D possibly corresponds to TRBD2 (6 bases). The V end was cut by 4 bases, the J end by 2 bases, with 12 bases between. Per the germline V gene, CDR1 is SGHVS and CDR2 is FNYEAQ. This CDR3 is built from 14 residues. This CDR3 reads CASSSRGNPYEQYF. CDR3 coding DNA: TGTGCCAGCAGCTCTCGCGGGAATCCCTACGAGCAGTACTTC.

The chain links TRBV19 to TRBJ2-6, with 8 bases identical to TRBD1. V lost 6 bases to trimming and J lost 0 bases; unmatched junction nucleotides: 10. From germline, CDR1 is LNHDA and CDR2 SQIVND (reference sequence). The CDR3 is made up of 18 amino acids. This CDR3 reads CASSQQGVRLSGANVLTF. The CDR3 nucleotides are TGTGCCAGTAGCCAACAGGGGGTTAGACTCTCTGGGGCCAACGTCCTGACTTTC.

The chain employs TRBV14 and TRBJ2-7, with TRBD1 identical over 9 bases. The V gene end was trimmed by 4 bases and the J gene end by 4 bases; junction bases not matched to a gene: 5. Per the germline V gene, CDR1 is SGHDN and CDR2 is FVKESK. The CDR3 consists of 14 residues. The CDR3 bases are TGTGCCAGCAGCCCACTTGGGACAGGGTACGAGCAGTACTTC. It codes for CASSPLGTGYEQYF.

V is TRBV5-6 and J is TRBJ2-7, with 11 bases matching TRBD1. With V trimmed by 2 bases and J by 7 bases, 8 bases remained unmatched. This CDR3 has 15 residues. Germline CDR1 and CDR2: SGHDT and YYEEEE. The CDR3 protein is CASSLPEGTGGEQYF. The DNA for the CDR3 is TGTGCCAGCAGCTTACCAGAAGGGACAGGGGGTGAGCAGTACTTC.

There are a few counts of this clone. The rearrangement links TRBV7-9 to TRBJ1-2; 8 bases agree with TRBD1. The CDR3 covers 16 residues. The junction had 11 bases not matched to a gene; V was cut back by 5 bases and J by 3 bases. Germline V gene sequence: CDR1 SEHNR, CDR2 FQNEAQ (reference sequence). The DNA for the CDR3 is TGTGCCAGCAGCCCGGACAGGGACTCCTCGTACTATGGCTACACCTTC. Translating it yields CASSPDRDSSYYGYTF.

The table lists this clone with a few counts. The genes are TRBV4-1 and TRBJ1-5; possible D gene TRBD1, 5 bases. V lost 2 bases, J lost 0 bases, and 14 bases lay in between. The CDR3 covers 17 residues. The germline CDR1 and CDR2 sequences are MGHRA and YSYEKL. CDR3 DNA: TGCGCCAGCAGCCAATATCAGACAGAAACTAGCAATCAGCCCCAGCATTTT. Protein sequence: CASSQYQTETSNQPQHF.

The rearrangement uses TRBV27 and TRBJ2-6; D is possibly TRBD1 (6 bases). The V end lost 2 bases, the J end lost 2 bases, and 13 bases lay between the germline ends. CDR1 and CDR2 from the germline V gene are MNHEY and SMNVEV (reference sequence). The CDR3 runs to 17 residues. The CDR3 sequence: CASSLIPTGTGANVLTF. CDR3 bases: TGTGCCAGCAGTTTAATCCCCACAGGGACTGGGGCCAACGTCCTGACTTTC. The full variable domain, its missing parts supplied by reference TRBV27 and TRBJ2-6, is EAQVTQNPRYLITVTGKKLTVTCSQNMNHEYMSWYRQDPGLGLRQIYYSMNVEVTDKGDVPEGYKVSRKEKRNFPLILESPSPNQTSLYFCASSLIPTGTGANVLTFGAGSRLTVL.

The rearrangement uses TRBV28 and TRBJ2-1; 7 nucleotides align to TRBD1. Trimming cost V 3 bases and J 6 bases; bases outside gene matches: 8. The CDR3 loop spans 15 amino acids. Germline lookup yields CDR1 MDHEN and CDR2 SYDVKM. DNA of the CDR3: TGTGCCAGCAGTTTGACAGGGAAGACTCGCAATGAGCAGTTCTTC. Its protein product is CASSLTGKTRNEQFF.

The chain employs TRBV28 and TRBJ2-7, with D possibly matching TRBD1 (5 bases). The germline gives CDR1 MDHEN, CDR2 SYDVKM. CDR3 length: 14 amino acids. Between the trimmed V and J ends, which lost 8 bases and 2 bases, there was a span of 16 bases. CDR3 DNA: TGTGCCAGCCTAGGGCAGGGCCGAGCCTACGAGCAGTACTTC. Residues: CASLGQGRAYEQYF.

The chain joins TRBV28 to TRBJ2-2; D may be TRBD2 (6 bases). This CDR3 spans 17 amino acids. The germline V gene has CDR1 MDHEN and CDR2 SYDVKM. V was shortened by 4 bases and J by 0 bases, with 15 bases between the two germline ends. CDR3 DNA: TGTGCCAGCAGTTCGGGACTGCGCCCTTCGAACACCGGGGAGCTGTTTTTT. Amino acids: CASSSGLRPSNTGELFF. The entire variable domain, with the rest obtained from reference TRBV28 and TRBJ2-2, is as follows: DVKVTQSSRYLVKRTGEKVFLECVQDMDHENMFWYRQDPGLGLRLIYFSYDVKMKEKGDIPEGYSVSREKKERFSLILESASTNQTSMYLCASSSGLRPSNTGELFFGEGSRLTVL.